The clone carrying this TCR beta chain was seen only a few times. The data were obtained in a study of blood T cell repertoires in COVID-19. Study as a whole: Both acute and convalescent COVID-19 samples were obtained from the United States, Italy and Spain.

Germline V gene data show CDR1 as ENHRY and CDR2 as SYGVKD. With 4 bases clipped from V and 4 bases from J, the junction kept 11 bases outside the gene matches. The CDR3 consists of 18 residues. Original data processing: The authors estimated nucleated cell counts from reference gene primer amplification. Here immunoSEQ multiplex PCR was the method, and the copy in TCRdb shows in-frame clones only, minus some. V and J calls and clone size are copied from that table; D and trimming were computed from the DNA. Here the sample spans about 130,000 clones, around three quarters being singletons. The TCR originated in a man aged 40-55 years with active or convalescent COVID-19. This chain joins TRBV10-3 and TRBJ2-1; 12 bases are shared with TRBD2. Sequencing was done on a sample of peripheral blood. DNA for the CDR3: TGTGCCATCAGTGGCCCCCCAGGTCTAGCGGGGGGGTACAATGAGCAGTTCTTC. This translates into CAISGPPGLAGGYNEQFF.